One sample yielded the 6 T cell receptor beta chains listed below, sequenced in a study of blood T cell repertoires in COVID-19. The assay was immunoSEQ multiplex PCR, and TCRdb's table has in-frame clones only and misses some. The data hold fewer than 35,000 clones, with approximately 91% observed a single time. Sample: peripheral blood. All receptors derive from a human donor in a cohort sampled during active COVID-19.

The chain employs TRBV2 and TRBJ1-2; 7 bases fit TRBD1. Germline lookup yields CDR1 SNHLY and CDR2 FYNNEI. With V trimmed by 4 bases and J by 4 bases, 3 bases remained unmatched. This CDR3 is built from 13 residues. CDR3 amino acids: CASSVDRAYGYTF. DNA of the CDR3: TGTGCCAGCAGTGTTGACAGGGCCTATGGCTACACCTTC.

The rearrangement links TRBV30 to TRBJ2-6; D not certain. V dropped 5 bases and J dropped 0 bases, with 5 bases sitting between them. Germline CDR1 GTSNPN, CDR2 SVGIG (reference sequence). The CDR3 runs 13 residues. The CDR3 nucleotides read TGTGCCTGGGACTTCTCTGGGGCCAACGTCCTGACTTTC. It specifies CAWDFSGANVLTF.

The chain is built from TRBV6-5 and TRBJ1-4; 9 nucleotides agree with TRBD1. There are 15 residues in the CDR3. Germline CDR1 and CDR2: MNHEY and SVGAGI. The trim removed 6 bases at V and 3 bases at J, leaving 5 bases unmatched. CDR3 sequence (DNA): TGTGCCAGCAGGGACAGGGGTTGGCCTAATGAAAAACTGTTTTTT. Translated, it gives CASRDRGWPNEKLFF.

The CDR3 sequence: CASSLEGDTEAFF. CDR3 DNA: TGTGCCAGCAGCTTGGAGGGCGACACTGAAGCTTTCTTT. This chain uses TRBV11-3 with TRBJ1-1; no clear D. Germline values: CDR1 SGHNT, CDR2 YENEEA. V gave up 3 bases and J gave up 3 bases, with 8 bases separating them. The CDR3 runs 13 residues.

This chain links TRBV4-1 with TRBJ2-7; 9 nucleotides align to TRBD1. Germline V CDR1 and CDR2: MGHRA, YSYEKL. The trim removed 2 bases at V and 5 bases at J, leaving 4 bases unmatched. This CDR3 is 14 amino acids long. For the CDR3, the DNA is TGCGCCAGCAGCCAACCGGGACAGGGCGACGAGCAGTACTTC. This gives the protein CASSQPGQGDEQYF.

About this clone: One end of the junction does not line up with germline, which may come from a read error. The chain is built from TRBV7-9 and TRBJ2-5; D possibly corresponds to TRBD2 (5 bases). The CDR3 sequence is 14 residues long. Germline V gene lookup returns CDR1 SEHNR and CDR2 FQNEAQ (reference sequence). The CDR3 reads CASSLAGVGAQSHF. The CDR3 coding sequence is TGTGCCAGCAGCTTAGCGGGAGTGGGAGCCCAATCGCACTTC.